A selection of T cell receptor beta chains follows, all from one sample in a study of T-cell reconstitution after alpha-beta-depleted transplantation in children. TCRdb analysed the PCR reads with MiXCR anew, one entry per CDR3 protein. The sample lists around 190,000 distinct CDR3 sequences; roughly 6.6% were seen once. This specimen was PBMCs, taken before TCRalphabeta/CD19-depleted stem cell transplant. The receptors here all came from a boy between 2 and 10 years old with acute lymphoblastic leukemia, due to receive a stem cell transplant. Both conserved end residues are part of each CDR3. The D gene is left open where the match is weak. Clone size is stated in some rows and not others, as once, few, many or a class when expanded.

D gene: TRBD1; V gene: TRBV28; clone size: few; J gene: TRBJ1-4; CDR3 DNA: TGTGCCAGCAGTTCAAGACAGGGGATCAATGAAAAACTGTTTTTT; CDR3 protein: CASSSRQGINEKLFF
D gene: TRBD2; V gene: TRBV7-9; clone size: few; J gene: TRBJ2-5; CDR3 DNA: TGTGCCAGCAGTAGCTCCTGGCGGGAGAGGACGGAGACCCAGTACTTC; CDR3 protein: CASSSSWRERTETQYF
D gene: TRBD1; V gene: TRBV5-4; clone size: few; J gene: TRBJ1-4; CDR3 DNA: TGTGCCAGCAGCTTGGGGTTGGGACAGAGGGCACCAACTAATGAAAAACTGTTTTTT; CDR3 protein: CASSLGLGQRAPTNEKLFF
D gene: TRBD2; V gene: TRBV20-1; clone size: many; J gene: TRBJ2-5; CDR3 DNA: TGCAGTGCTAGTCTCGGGGGGGGTCAAGAGACCCAGTACTTC; CDR3 protein: CSASLGGGQETQYF
D gene: .; V gene: TRBV28; clone size: many; J gene: TRBJ1-6; CDR3 DNA: TGTGCCAGCAGTTTTGGGGACCCCGGGTTTTCACCCCTCCACTTT; CDR3 protein: CASSFGDPGFSPLHF
D gene: TRBD1; V gene: TRBV27; clone size: many; J gene: TRBJ2-7; CDR3 DNA: TGTGCCAGCAGTTTAAGGGGGCTGGGCGAGCAGTACTTC; CDR3 protein: CASSLRGLGEQYF
D gene: TRBD2; V gene: TRBV28; clone size: many; J gene: TRBJ2-7; CDR3 DNA: TGTGCCAGCACACCAGCGGGGTTATCCTACGAGCAGTACTTC; CDR3 protein: CASTPAGLSYEQYF
D gene: TRBD2; V gene: TRBV12-3/TRBV12-4; clone size: once; J gene: TRBJ2-7; CDR3 DNA: TGTGCCTGCAGTTTAGCGCTGAGGGGACTAGCGGGAGGGTACGAGCAGTACTTC; CDR3 protein: CACSLALRGLAGGYEQYF
D gene: .; V gene: TRBV5-1; clone size: many; J gene: TRBJ1-1; CDR3 DNA: TGCGCCAGCAGCTTGGAACACGGACGGACGAACACTGAAGCTTTCTTT; CDR3 protein: CASSLEHGRTNTEAFF
D gene: .; V gene: TRBV24-1; clone size: many; J gene: TRBJ2-6; CDR3 DNA: TGTGCCACTTCAAAGGACCCTGGGGCCAACGTCCTGACTTTC; CDR3 protein: CATSKDPGANVLTF
D gene: .; V gene: TRBV5-1; clone size: many; J gene: TRBJ2-7; CDR3 DNA: TGCGCCAGCAGCTTAGCAGGACCGAGTCAAGAGCAGTACTTC; CDR3 protein: CASSLAGPSQEQYF
D gene: .; V gene: TRBV28; clone size: few; J gene: TRBJ1-2; CDR3 DNA: TGTGCCAGCAGTTTCGGTGCCAGGGCTAACTATGGCTACACCTTC; CDR3 protein: CASSFGARANYGYTF
D gene: .; V gene: TRBV20-1; clone size: many; J gene: TRBJ2-7; CDR3 DNA: TGCAGTGCTAGTAAGGGGGGCTACGAGCAGTACTTC; CDR3 protein: CSASKGGYEQYF
D gene: .; V gene: TRBV29-1; clone size: .; J gene: TRBJ2-6; CDR3 DNA: TGCAGCGTTCCAAGAACCGCGGGGGCCAACGTCCTGACTTTC; CDR3 protein: CSVPRTAGANVLTF
D gene: .; V gene: TRBV28; clone size: many; J gene: TRBJ1-5; CDR3 DNA: TGTGCCAGCAGTTTCGGGAGACTAAGCAATCAGCCCCAGCATTTT; CDR3 protein: CASSFGRLSNQPQHF
D gene: TRBD1; V gene: TRBV13; clone size: many; J gene: TRBJ1-4; CDR3 DNA: TGTGCCAGCAGGCCTCAATTACAGGGGGCGGACGAAAAACTGTTTTTT; CDR3 protein: CASRPQLQGADEKLFF
D gene: .; V gene: TRBV10-3; clone size: many; J gene: TRBJ1-3; CDR3 DNA: TGTGCCATCAGGGTTACTTCATCTGGAAACACCATATATTTT; CDR3 protein: CAIRVTSSGNTIYF
D gene: .; V gene: TRBV7-2; clone size: many; J gene: TRBJ2-5; CDR3 DNA: TGTGCCAGCAGCTTAGACGGGTTTAGGGAGGCGGAGACCCAGTACTTC; CDR3 protein: CASSLDGFREAETQYF
D gene: .; V gene: TRBV11-1; clone size: few; J gene: TRBJ2-7; CDR3 DNA: TGTGCCAGCTCAGGTGGGGTTTACGAGCAGTACTTC; CDR3 protein: CASSGGVYEQYF
D gene: .; V gene: TRBV5-1; clone size: few; J gene: TRBJ2-3; CDR3 DNA: TGCGCCAGCATAGTCGGCGGGTCGATCACAGATACGCAGTATTTT; CDR3 protein: CASIVGGSITDTQYF
D gene: TRBD1; V gene: TRBV28; clone size: many; J gene: TRBJ2-3; CDR3 DNA: TGTGCCAGCAGGCTTACAGGGGGCACAGATACGCAGTATTTT; CDR3 protein: CASRLTGGTDTQYF
D gene: .; V gene: TRBV3-1; clone size: many; J gene: TRBJ2-1; CDR3 DNA: TGTGCCAGCAGCCAAGTGACGGCGAACAATGAGCAGTTCTTC; CDR3 protein: CASSQVTANNEQFF
D gene: TRBD1; V gene: TRBV2; clone size: .; J gene: TRBJ1-2; CDR3 DNA: TGTGCCAGCAGTGAAGCGTCCAGGGGGGCTGGCTACACCTTC; CDR3 protein: CASSEASRGAGYTF
D gene: .; V gene: TRBV2; clone size: few; J gene: TRBJ2-1; CDR3 DNA: TGTGCCAGCAGTGAACCGGGACTTCCCAATGAGCAGTTCTTC; CDR3 protein: CASSEPGLPNEQFF
D gene: TRBD1; V gene: TRBV27; clone size: many; J gene: TRBJ1-2; CDR3 DNA: TGTGCCAGCAGTTCGGGACAGGACCTGGACTTCTATGGCTACACCTTC; CDR3 protein: CASSSGQDLDFYGYTF
D gene: TRBD2; V gene: TRBV6-5; clone size: many; J gene: TRBJ2-3; CDR3 DNA: TGTGCCAGCAGAGCTAGCGGGGGGGCGGGCCAGGCAGATACGCAGTATTTT; CDR3 protein: CASRASGGAGQADTQYF
D gene: .; V gene: TRBV28; clone size: many; J gene: TRBJ1-1; CDR3 DNA: TGTGCCAGCAGTTTATTGGGCCTGTCTGAAGCTTTCTTT; CDR3 protein: CASSLLGLSEAFF
D gene: .; V gene: TRBV29-1; clone size: many; J gene: TRBJ2-1; CDR3 DNA: TGCAGCGTCCGTGAGTACAATGAGCAGTTCTTC; CDR3 protein: CSVREYNEQFF
D gene: TRBD1; V gene: TRBV28; clone size: .; J gene: TRBJ1-2; CDR3 DNA: TGTGCCAGCAGCTTCCAGGGGGCGAGGAGCTACACCTTC; CDR3 protein: CASSFQGARSYTF
D gene: .; V gene: TRBV7-2; clone size: .; J gene: TRBJ1-2; CDR3 DNA: TGTGCCAGCAGCTTAGATCCCAAGGTCTTTATTGGCTACACCTTC; CDR3 protein: CASSLDPKVFIGYTF
D gene: .; V gene: TRBV20-1; clone size: many; J gene: TRBJ2-7; CDR3 DNA: TGCAGTGCTAGCGCCGGGACCGTATTGGAGCAGTACTTC; CDR3 protein: CSASAGTVLEQYF
D gene: .; V gene: TRBV3-1; clone size: many; J gene: TRBJ2-1; CDR3 DNA: TGTGCCAGCAGCCAAGATGGAATAGTGGGGAATGAGCAGTTCTTC; CDR3 protein: CASSQDGIVGNEQFF
D gene: .; V gene: TRBV20-1; clone size: many; J gene: TRBJ2-2; CDR3 DNA: TGCAGTGCTAGAGACTGGGGGAAGAACACCGGGGAGCTGTTTTTT; CDR3 protein: CSARDWGKNTGELFF
D gene: .; V gene: TRBV27; clone size: many; J gene: TRBJ1-5; CDR3 DNA: TGTGCCAGCAGTCCCAGGCAGGGCCGCAATCAGCCCCAGCATTTT; CDR3 protein: CASSPRQGRNQPQHF
D gene: .; V gene: TRBV24-1; clone size: many; J gene: TRBJ1-1; CDR3 DNA: TGTGCCACCAGTGATTCTTCAGGGGCTGAAGCTTTCTTT; CDR3 protein: CATSDSSGAEAFF
D gene: .; V gene: TRBV11-3; clone size: many; J gene: TRBJ2-1; CDR3 DNA: TGTGCCAGCAGCTTAGATGTAAACAGCTACAATGAGCAGTTCTTC; CDR3 protein: CASSLDVNSYNEQFF
D gene: .; V gene: TRBV18; clone size: few; J gene: TRBJ1-2; CDR3 DNA: TGTGCCAGCTCACCCAGTAGGGGCAACTATGGCTACACCTTC; CDR3 protein: CASSPSRGNYGYTF
D gene: .; V gene: TRBV7-9; clone size: few; J gene: TRBJ2-1; CDR3 DNA: TGTGCCAGCAGCCCACCATCTCCTGAGCAGTTCTTC; CDR3 protein: CASSPPSPEQFF
D gene: .; V gene: TRBV7-2; clone size: many; J gene: TRBJ2-7; CDR3 DNA: TGTGCCAGCAGCTTAGAAGGGGCCCACTACGAGCAGTACTTC; CDR3 protein: CASSLEGAHYEQYF
D gene: .; V gene: TRBV12-3/TRBV12-4; clone size: many; J gene: TRBJ2-2; CDR3 DNA: TGTGCCAGCAGTTTTTCCGACATTTACACCGGGGAGCTGTTTTTT; CDR3 protein: CASSFSDIYTGELFF
D gene: .; V gene: TRBV6-5; clone size: few; J gene: TRBJ2-1; CDR3 DNA: TGTGCCAGCAGTTACAGGCTCTCGGGGAGCTCCTACAATGAGCAGTTCTTC; CDR3 protein: CASSYRLSGSSYNEQFF
D gene: .; V gene: TRBV11-3; clone size: few; J gene: TRBJ2-1; CDR3 DNA: TGTGCCAGCAGCCCGGGGACCAAGTACAATGAGCAGTTCTTC; CDR3 protein: CASSPGTKYNEQFF
D gene: .; V gene: TRBV5-1; clone size: many; J gene: TRBJ2-1; CDR3 DNA: TGCGCCAGCAGATCGGGGGTTGAGCAGTTCTTC; CDR3 protein: CASRSGVEQFF
D gene: .; V gene: TRBV2; clone size: .; J gene: TRBJ1-1; CDR3 DNA: TGTGCCAGCCGATTGGGAAGGGGCACTGAAGCTTTCTTT; CDR3 protein: CASRLGRGTEAFF
D gene: .; V gene: TRBV18; clone size: .; J gene: TRBJ2-7; CDR3 DNA: TGTGCCAGCTCACCATGGCAGGCCAGCTCCTACGAGCAGTACTTC; CDR3 protein: CASSPWQASSYEQYF
D gene: TRBD2; V gene: TRBV5-1; clone size: many; J gene: TRBJ2-7; CDR3 DNA: TGCGCCAGCAGAAGGACTAGCGGGTCCTACGAGCAGTACTTC; CDR3 protein: CASRRTSGSYEQYF